Sequencing of this TCR beta chain was carried out in a study of regulatory T cells in long-lasting Graves disease. Both iRepertoire HTBI primers and Arm-PCR of CDR3 regions were used to build the TCR beta libraries. TCRdb ran MiXCR on the multiplex PCR reads and lists one entry per CDR3 protein. This table holds about 470,000 distinct CDR3 sequences, 15% found once. V was cut by 3 bases and J by 2 bases, with 7 bases left in between. CDR1 and CDR2 (germline): DFQATT, SNEGSKA (reference sequence). The CDR3 is 13 residues long. Time point: newly diagnosed GD, antithyroid drugs for less than 3 months. The TCR library was made from RNA that had been extracted from PBMCs in TRIzol. The same data also contributed to another study, on T cells in Graves' hyperthyroidism and ophthalmopathy. From that paper: Researchers defined stable Graves' hyperthyroidism as no ophthalmopathy progression within 18 months. Diagnosing involved the use of clinical symptoms, serum thyroxine and TRAb, thyroid ultrasound and orbital computed tomography.

The sample here was peripheral blood mononuclear cells (PBMCs), taken at new diagnosis, from a patient treated with antithyroid drugs. The chain links TRBV20-1 to TRBJ2-2; no clear D gene. The clonotype was recovered from a woman between 25 and 40 years old with Graves disease. This chain's CDR3 is CSARDRNTGELFF. In nucleotides, the CDR3 is TGCAGTGCTAGGGATAGAAACACCGGGGAGCTGTTTTTT.